This paragraph covers one TCR beta chain sequence. This sample is part of a study of blood T cells in healthy people across ages. Next came a second PCR, run for about 6 to 11 cycles, which used a sample-barcoded 5' primer along with a J-beta primer mix. TCRdb re-analysed the 5' RACE reads in MiXCR, keeping a single row per CDR3 protein. The table has 1.5 million to 2 million distinct CDR3 sequences, 28% seen once; the top ten hold 7.7%. The CDR3 loop spans 16 amino acids. The V end was cut by 5 bases, the J end by 8 bases, with 22 bases between. CDR1 SGHTA and CDR2 FQGNSA come from the germline V gene.

The chain employs TRBV7-2 and TRBJ2-1; the D gene is possibly TRBD1 (6 bases). The TCR sequence derives from a woman aged 30 to 39 in good health. Material for sequencing was blood. CDR3 DNA: TGTGCCAGCAGCGACTCTGGACAGACATTACTGGATGAGCAGTTCTTC. It encodes CASSDSGQTLLDEQFF. Variable domain in full (rest from reference TRBV7-2 and TRBJ2-1): GAGVSQSPSNKVTEKGKDVELRCDPISGHTALYWYRQSLGQGLEFLIYFQGNSAPDKSGLPSDRFSAERTGGSVSTLTIQRTQQEDSAVYLCASSDSGQTLLDEQFFGPGTRLTVL.